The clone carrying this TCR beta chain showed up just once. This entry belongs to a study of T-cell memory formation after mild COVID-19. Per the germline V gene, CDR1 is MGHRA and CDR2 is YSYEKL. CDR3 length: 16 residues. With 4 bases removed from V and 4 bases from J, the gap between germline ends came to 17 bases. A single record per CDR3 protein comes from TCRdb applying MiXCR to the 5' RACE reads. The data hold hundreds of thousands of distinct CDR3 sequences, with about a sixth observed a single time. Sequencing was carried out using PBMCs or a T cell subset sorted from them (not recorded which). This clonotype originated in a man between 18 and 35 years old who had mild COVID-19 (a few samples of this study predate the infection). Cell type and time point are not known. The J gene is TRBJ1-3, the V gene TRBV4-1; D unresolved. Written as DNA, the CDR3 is TGCGCCAGCAGCCCAGAAGGTTGGCCTCCAGGAAACACCATATATTTT. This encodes CASSPEGWPPGNTIYF.